This TCR beta chain derives from a study of T cells in Graves' hyperthyroidism and ophthalmopathy. Authors of the study amplified TCR beta CDR3 regions from RNA transcripts. Primed by the HTBI set, a first-round RT-PCR was run on the TCR CDR3. TCRdb processed the multiplex PCR reads anew with MiXCR; each CDR3 protein has one entry. The sample contains a few hundred thousand distinct CDR3 sequences, approximately 16% of which appear only once. V dropped 8 bases and J dropped 4; count of bases not matched to a gene: 11. The length of the CDR3 is 15 residues. In germline, CDR1 is MDHEN, CDR2 SYDVKM. A word on this clonotype: This clone may be a read error of a much larger clone one base away.

The V and J genes are TRBV28 and TRBJ2-7, with TRBD2 matching over 10 bases. This clonotype was sampled from a woman aged 40 to 50 with Graves' ophthalmopathy. Sequencing was done on a sample of blood. CDR3 residues: CASGEAPSGSYEQYF. DNA of the CDR3: TGTGCCAGCGGTGAAGCACCTAGCGGGAGTTACGAGCAGTACTTC.